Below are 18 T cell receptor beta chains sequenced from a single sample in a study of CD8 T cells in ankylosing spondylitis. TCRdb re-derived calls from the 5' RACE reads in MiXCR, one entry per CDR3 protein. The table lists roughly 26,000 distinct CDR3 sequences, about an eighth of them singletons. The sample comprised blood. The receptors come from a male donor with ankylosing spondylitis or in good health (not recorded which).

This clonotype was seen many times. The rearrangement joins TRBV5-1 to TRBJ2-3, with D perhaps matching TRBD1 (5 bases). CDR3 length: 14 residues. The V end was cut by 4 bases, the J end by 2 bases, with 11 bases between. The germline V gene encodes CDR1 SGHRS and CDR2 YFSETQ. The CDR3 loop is CASSDGAVTDTQYF. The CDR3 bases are TGCGCCAGCAGCGATGGGGCAGTCACAGATACGCAGTATTTT.

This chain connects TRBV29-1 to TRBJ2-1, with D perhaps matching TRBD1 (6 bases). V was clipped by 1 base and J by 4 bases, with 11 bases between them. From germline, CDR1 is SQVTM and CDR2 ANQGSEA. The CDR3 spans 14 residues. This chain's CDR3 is CSVEGPRGYNEQFF. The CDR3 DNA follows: TGCAGCGTTGAAGGGCCCAGGGGATACAATGAGCAGTTCTTC.

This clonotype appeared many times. The CDR3 spells CASSIDRGHYNEQFF. The CDR3 DNA is TGTGCCAGCAGCATCGACAGGGGGCACTACAATGAGCAGTTCTTC. The rearrangement joins TRBV7-3 to TRBJ2-1; 10 nucleotides match TRBD1. The length of the CDR3 is 15 residues. Trimming took 5 bases from V and 3 from J; bases not matched to a gene: 4. The germline V gene encodes CDR1 SGHTA and CDR2 FQGTGA.

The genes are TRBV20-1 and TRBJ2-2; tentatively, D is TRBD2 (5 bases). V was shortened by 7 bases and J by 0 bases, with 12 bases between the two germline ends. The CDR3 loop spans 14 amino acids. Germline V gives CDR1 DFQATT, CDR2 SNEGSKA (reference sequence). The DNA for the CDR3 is TGCAGTGTTCCCGGGGTGTCGAACACCGGGGAGCTGTTTTTT. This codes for CSVPGVSNTGELFF.

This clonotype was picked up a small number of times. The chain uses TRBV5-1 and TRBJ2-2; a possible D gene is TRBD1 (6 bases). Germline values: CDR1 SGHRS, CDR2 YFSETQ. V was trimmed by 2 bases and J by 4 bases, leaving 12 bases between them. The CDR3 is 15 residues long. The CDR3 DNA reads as TGCGCCAGCAGCTTCCGGGACACCAGCACCGGGGAGCTGTTTTTT. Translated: CASSFRDTSTGELFF.

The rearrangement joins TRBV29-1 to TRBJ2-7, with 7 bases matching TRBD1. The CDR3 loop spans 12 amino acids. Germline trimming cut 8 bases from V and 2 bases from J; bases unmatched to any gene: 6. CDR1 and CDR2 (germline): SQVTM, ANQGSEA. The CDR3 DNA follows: TGCAGCTTCCAGGGGGTCGCCTACGAGCAGTACTTC. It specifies CSFQGVAYEQYF.

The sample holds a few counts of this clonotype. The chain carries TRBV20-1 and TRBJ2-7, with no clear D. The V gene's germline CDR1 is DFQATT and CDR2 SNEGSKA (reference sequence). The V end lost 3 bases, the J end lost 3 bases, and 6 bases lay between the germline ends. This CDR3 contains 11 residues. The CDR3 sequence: CSARGVYEQYV. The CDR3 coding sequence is TGCAGTGCTAGGGGTGTCTACGAGCAGTACGTC.

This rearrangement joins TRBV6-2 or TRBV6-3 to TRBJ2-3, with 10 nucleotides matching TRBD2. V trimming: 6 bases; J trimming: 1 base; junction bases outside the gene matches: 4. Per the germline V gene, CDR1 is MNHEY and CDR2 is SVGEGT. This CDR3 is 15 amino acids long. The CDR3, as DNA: TGTGCCAGCAGCACTAGCGGGGTGGGCACAGATACGCAGTATTTT. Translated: CASSTSGVGTDTQYF.

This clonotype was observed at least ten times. As DNA, the CDR3 is TGTGCCAGCAGTTTTGGGCAGACCCCCTCCTACGAGCAGTACTTC. Translating it yields CASSFGQTPSYEQYF. The gene calls are TRBV28 and TRBJ2-7; D gene uncertain. Germline assignment: CDR1 MDHEN and CDR2 SYDVKM. The CDR3 loop spans 15 amino acids. Trimming removed 3 bases at V and 0 bases at J, with 12 bases between.

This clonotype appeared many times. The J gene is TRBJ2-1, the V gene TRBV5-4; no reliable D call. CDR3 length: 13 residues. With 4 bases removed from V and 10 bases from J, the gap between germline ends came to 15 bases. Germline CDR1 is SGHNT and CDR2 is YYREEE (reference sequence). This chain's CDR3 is CASSPGPPGEQFF. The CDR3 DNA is TGTGCCAGCAGCCCTGGGCCGCCCGGGGAGCAGTTCTTC.

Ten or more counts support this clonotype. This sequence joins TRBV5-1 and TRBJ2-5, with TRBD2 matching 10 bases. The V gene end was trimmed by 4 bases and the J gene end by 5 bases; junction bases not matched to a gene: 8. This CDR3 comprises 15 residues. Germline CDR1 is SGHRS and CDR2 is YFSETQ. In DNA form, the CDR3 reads TGCGCCAGCAGCGCCCTAGCGGGAGCTGGGGAGACCCAGTACTTC. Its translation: CASSALAGAGETQYF.

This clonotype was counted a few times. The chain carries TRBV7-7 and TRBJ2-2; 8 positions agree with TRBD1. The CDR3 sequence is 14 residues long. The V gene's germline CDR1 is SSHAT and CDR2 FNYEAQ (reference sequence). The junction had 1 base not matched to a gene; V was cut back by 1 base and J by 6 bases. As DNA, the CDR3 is TGTGCCAGCAGCTTAGGGACAGGGCCCGGGGAGCTGTTTTTT. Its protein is CASSLGTGPGELFF.

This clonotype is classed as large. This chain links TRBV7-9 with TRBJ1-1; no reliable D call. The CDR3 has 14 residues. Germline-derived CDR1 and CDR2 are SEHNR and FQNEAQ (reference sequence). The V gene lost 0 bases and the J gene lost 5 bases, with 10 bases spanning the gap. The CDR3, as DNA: TGTGCCAGCAGCTTAGCCGGTGGATGGACTGAAGCTTTCTTT. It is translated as CASSLAGGWTEAFF.

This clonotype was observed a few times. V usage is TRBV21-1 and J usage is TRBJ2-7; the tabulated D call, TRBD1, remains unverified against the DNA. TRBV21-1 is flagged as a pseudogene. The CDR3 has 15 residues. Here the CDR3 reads CASSKGLGGGYEQYV. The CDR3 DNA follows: TGTGCCAGCAGCAAAGGACTGGGCGGTGGCTACGAGCAGTACGTC.

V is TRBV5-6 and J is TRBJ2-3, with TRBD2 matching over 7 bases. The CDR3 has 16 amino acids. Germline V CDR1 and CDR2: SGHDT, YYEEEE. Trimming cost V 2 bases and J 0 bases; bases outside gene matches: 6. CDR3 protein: CASSFIAGLSTDTQYF. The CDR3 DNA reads TGTGCCAGCAGCTTTATAGCGGGCCTTAGCACAGATACGCAGTATTTT.

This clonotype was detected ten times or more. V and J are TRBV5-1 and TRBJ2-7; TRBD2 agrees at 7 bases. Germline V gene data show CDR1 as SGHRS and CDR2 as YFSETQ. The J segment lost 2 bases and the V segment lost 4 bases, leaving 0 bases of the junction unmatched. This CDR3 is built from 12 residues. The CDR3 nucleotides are TGCGCCAGCAGCGGGAGGGCCTACGAGCAGTACTTC. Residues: CASSGRAYEQYF.

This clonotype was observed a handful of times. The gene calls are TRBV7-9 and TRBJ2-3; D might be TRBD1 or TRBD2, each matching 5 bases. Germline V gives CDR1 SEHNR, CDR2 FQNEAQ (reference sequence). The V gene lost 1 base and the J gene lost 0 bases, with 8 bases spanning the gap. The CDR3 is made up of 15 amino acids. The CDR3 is CASSLVGESTDTQYF. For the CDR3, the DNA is TGTGCCAGCAGCTTAGTGGGGGAAAGCACAGATACGCAGTATTTT.

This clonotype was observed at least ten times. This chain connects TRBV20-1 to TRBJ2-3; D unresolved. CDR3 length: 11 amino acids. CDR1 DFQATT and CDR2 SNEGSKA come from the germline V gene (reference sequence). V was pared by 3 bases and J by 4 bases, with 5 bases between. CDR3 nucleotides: TGCAGTGCTAGCGATCCAGATACGCAGTATTTT. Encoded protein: CSASDPDTQYF.